These 2 T cell receptor beta chains share one sample of origin, sequenced in a study of regulatory T cells in long-lasting Graves disease. Researchers made TCR beta libraries by using iRepertoire HTBI primers and running Arm-PCR on CDR3 regions. Using its own MiXCR run on the multiplex PCR reads, TCRdb lists one record per CDR3 protein. The sample lists a few hundred thousand distinct CDR3 sequences; 14% were seen once. Time point given: newly diagnosed GD, antithyroid drugs for less than 3 months. Researchers made the TCR library from RNA that was extracted from PBMCs. This sample also belongs to another study, concerning T cells in Graves' hyperthyroidism and ophthalmopathy.

The sequencing here drew on peripheral blood mononuclear cells (PBMCs), taken at new diagnosis, from a patient treated with antithyroid drugs. These receptor sequences come from a woman aged 50 to 60 with Graves disease.

Ten or more counts support this clonotype. The V and J genes are TRBV30 and TRBJ2-7, with D tentatively TRBD1 or TRBD2 (5 bases each). This CDR3 spans 15 amino acids. The germline V gene encodes CDR1 GTSNPN and CDR2 SVGIG (reference sequence). V shed 2 bases and J shed 2 bases, with 16 bases lying between them. The CDR3 DNA reads as TGTGCCTGGAGTCGGGTGGGGGAGCTTGCCTACGAGCAGTACTTC. It translates to CAWSRVGELAYEQYF.

At least ten counts were recorded for this clonotype. The CDR3: CASSVAAYNEKLFF. The CDR3 nucleotides read TGTGCCAGCAGTGTGGCGGCGTATAATGAAAAACTGTTTTTT. The V gene is TRBV2, the J gene TRBJ1-4; no reliable D call. Germline assignment: CDR1 SNHLY and CDR2 FYNNEI. Trimming stripped 4 bases from V and 4 bases from J, with 10 bases between. The CDR3 consists of 14 residues.